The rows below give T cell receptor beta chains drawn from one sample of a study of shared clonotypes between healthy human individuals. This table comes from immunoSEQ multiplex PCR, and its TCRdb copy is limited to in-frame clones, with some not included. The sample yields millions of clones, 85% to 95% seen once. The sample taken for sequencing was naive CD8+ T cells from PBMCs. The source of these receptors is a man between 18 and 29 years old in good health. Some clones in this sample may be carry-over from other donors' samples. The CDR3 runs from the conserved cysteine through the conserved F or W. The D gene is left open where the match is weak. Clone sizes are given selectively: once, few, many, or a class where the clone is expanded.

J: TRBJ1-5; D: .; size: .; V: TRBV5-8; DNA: TGTGCCAGCAGCTTGGAGGCGGGGGCTTTTGGCAATCAGCCCCAGCATTTT; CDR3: CASSLEAGAFGNQPQHF
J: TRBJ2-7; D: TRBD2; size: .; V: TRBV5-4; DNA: TGTGCCAGCAGCTTCCGGGAGGCATACGAGCAGTACTTC; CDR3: CASSFREAYEQYF
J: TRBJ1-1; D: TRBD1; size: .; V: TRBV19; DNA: TGTGCCAGTAGCCAGGGGGCTGGCACTGAAGCTTTCTTT; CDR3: CASSQGAGTEAFF
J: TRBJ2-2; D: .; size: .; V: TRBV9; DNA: TGTGCCAGCAGCGTAGCGGGGCAGCCGAACACCGGGGAGCTGTTTTTT; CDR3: CASSVAGQPNTGELFF
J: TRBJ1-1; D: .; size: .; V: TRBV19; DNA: TGTGCCAGTAGTATCGAGGGGGTCCCTCCTGAAGCTTTCTTT; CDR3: CASSIEGVPPEAFF
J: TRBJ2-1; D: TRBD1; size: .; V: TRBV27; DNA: TGTGCCAGCAGTTTATTGCAGGGGGCTACTGAGCAGTTCTTC; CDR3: CASSLLQGATEQFF
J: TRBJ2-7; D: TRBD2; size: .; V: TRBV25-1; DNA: TGTGCCAGCAGGGGTAGCGGGAGGGCCGGTATTAGCGAGCAGTACTTC; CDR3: CASRGSGRAGISEQYF
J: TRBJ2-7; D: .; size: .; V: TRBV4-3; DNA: TGCGCCAGCAGCCAAGATGGCGGCGCCTACGAGCAGTACTTC; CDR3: CASSQDGGAYEQYF
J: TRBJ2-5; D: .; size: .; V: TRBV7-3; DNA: TGTGCCAGCAGCTTATGGGGTGGATCCGCGGAGACCCAGTACTTC; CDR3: CASSLWGGSAETQYF
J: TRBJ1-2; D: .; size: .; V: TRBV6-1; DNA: TGTGCCAGCAGTGAACTGGGTTCGGGTGGCTACACCTTC; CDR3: CASSELGSGGYTF
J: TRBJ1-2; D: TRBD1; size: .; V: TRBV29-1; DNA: TGCAGCGTTTCAGGGGGCACTGGCTACACCTTC; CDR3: CSVSGGTGYTF
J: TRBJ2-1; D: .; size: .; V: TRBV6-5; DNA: TGTGCCAGCAGTTACTCTGGCAGGGTAAACAATGAGCAGTTCTTC; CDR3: CASSYSGRVNNEQFF
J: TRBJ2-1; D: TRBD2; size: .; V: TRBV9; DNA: TGTGCCAGCAGCCCGTTGAGGGAGGGCTACAATGAGCAGTTCTTC; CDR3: CASSPLREGYNEQFF
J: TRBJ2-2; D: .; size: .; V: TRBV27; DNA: TGTGCCAGCAGTTTTTTACCGGACACCGGGGAGCTGTTTTTT; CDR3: CASSFLPDTGELFF
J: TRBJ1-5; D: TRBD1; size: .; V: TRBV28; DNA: TGTGCCAGCAGCCCTAACAGGGGCGGCAATCAGCCCCAGCATTTT; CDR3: CASSPNRGGNQPQHF
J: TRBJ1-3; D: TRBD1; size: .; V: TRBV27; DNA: TGTGCCAGCGGCGGGGGGACAGAGTCTGGAAACACCATATATTTT; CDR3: CASGGGTESGNTIYF
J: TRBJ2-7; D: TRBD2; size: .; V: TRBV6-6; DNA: TGTGCCAGCAGTTACGGGGAGGGCCGATACGAGCAGTACTTC; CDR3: CASSYGEGRYEQYF
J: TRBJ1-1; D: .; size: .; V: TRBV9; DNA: TGTGCCAGCAGCGGAATCCCGGGGGACACTGAAGCTTTCTTT; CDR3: CASSGIPGDTEAFF
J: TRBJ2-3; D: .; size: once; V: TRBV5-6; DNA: TGTGCCAGCAGCTTGGCCGTCAGGGATAGCACAGATACGCAGTATTTT; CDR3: CASSLAVRDSTDTQYF
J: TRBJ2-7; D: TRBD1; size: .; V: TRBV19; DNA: TGTGCCAGTAGGACAGGGATCGGAGGCTCCTACGAGCAGTACTTC; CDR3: CASRTGIGGSYEQYF
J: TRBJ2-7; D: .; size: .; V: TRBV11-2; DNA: TGTGCCAGCAGCTTAGATAGGCTAGAAAGTATCCACGAGCAGTACTTC; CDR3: CASSLDRLESIHEQYF
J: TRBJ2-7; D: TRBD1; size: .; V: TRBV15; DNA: TGTGCCACCAGCAGCGACAGGGGGCCCACCTACGAGCAGTACTTC; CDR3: CATSSDRGPTYEQYF
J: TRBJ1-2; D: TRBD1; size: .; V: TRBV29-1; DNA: TGCAGCGTTTCAGGGGGCACCTTCTATGGCTACACCTTC; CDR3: CSVSGGTFYGYTF
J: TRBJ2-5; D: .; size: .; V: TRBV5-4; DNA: TGTGCCAGCAGCTCCCGGGACCAAGAGACCCAGTACTTC; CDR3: CASSSRDQETQYF
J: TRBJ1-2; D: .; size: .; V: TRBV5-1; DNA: TGCGCCAGCAGCGACGGACAGATATATGGCTACACCTTC; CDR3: CASSDGQIYGYTF
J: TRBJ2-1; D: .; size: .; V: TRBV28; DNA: TGTGCCAGCAGGTATCGCATTAACGGCAATGAGCAGTTCTTC; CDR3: CASRYRINGNEQFF
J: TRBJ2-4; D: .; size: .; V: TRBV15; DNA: TGTGCCACCAGTCTTCCAGGCAGGGAGGTTACAAACATTCAGTACTTC; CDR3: CATSLPGREVTNIQYF
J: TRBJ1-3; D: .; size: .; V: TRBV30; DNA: TGTGCCTGGACAGGGCTCTTCTCTGGAAACACCATATATTTT; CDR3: CAWTGLFSGNTIYF